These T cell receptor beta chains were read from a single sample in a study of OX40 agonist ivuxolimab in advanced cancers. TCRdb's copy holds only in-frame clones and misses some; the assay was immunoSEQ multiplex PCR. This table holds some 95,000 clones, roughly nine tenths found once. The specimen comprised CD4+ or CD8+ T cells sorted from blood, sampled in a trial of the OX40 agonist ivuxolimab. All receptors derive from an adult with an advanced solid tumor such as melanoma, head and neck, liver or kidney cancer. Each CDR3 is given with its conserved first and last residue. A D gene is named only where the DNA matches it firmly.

CDR3 protein: CASSEGLAGGWAGELFF
V gene: TRBV2
D gene: TRBD2

CDR3 protein: CASSEAAQVRGYTF
V gene: TRBV2
D gene: .

CDR3 protein: CASSFERSGANVLTF
V gene: TRBV19
D gene: .

CDR3 protein: CASEVRANTEAFF
V gene: TRBV2
D gene: .

CDR3 protein: CASSLLGGLANNEQFF
V gene: TRBV7-9
D gene: .

CDR3 protein: CASSLRYLAFF
V gene: TRBV7-2
D gene: .

CDR3 protein: CASSPQRTSGANVLTF
V gene: TRBV19
D gene: .

CDR3 protein: CSVWTGSTDTQYF
V gene: TRBV29-1
D gene: TRBD1

CDR3 protein: CAWSGKGQGVSEQYF
V gene: TRBV30
D gene: TRBD1

CDR3 protein: CASSPSGQGREKLFF
V gene: TRBV7-8
D gene: .

CDR3 protein: CASSWRGESTDTQYF
V gene: TRBV5-1
D gene: .

CDR3 protein: CAWSVSRVVGGGTEAFF
V gene: TRBV30
D gene: .

CDR3 protein: CASSSDRGYNQPQHF
V gene: TRBV6-5
D gene: TRBD1

CDR3 protein: CASSFSDSRQGELSDYGYTF
V gene: TRBV5-1
D gene: .

CDR3 protein: CASSLGQPGEKLFF
V gene: TRBV11-1
D gene: .

CDR3 protein: CASSFNRGRGETQYF
V gene: TRBV5-1
D gene: TRBD1

CDR3 protein: CASSTGQGFTGELFF
V gene: TRBV6-5
D gene: TRBD1

CDR3 protein: CASNPTGSLAGYEQYF
V gene: TRBV28
D gene: TRBD2

CDR3 protein: CASRLSGQGSAEAFF
V gene: TRBV5-1
D gene: TRBD1

CDR3 protein: CASSWTSGGTDTQYF
V gene: TRBV7-2
D gene: TRBD2

CDR3 protein: CASSLTGSPWDTQYF
V gene: TRBV11-3
D gene: .

CDR3 protein: CASSLFSGAPYEQYF
V gene: TRBV5-8
D gene: .

CDR3 protein: CASSLVGTREAFF
V gene: TRBV28
D gene: .

CDR3 protein: CASGRQGADEQYF
V gene: TRBV25-1
D gene: TRBD1

CDR3 protein: CASTPYGYEQYF
V gene: TRBV7-9
D gene: .

CDR3 protein: CASSILTSGTGELFF
V gene: TRBV19
D gene: TRBD2

CDR3 protein: CASSLDRVETEAFF
V gene: TRBV5-1
D gene: .

CDR3 protein: CASSSLTSGRTDTQYF
V gene: TRBV19
D gene: TRBD2

CDR3 protein: CASRGGATNEKLFF
V gene: TRBV6-6
D gene: .

CDR3 protein: CASSLRPTNEKLFF
V gene: TRBV5-6
D gene: .

CDR3 protein: CASSSGTSGSYEQYF
V gene: TRBV18
D gene: TRBD2

CDR3 protein: CASSGGTGSGYGYTF
V gene: TRBV5-1
D gene: TRBD1

CDR3 protein: CASKVQSKEDTQYF
V gene: TRBV28
D gene: .

CDR3 protein: CASSYGEAYGYTF
V gene: TRBV28
D gene: .

CDR3 protein: CASSLRQPETQYF
V gene: TRBV5-1
D gene: .

CDR3 protein: CASSPGVEEPQHF
V gene: TRBV19
D gene: .

CDR3 protein: CASSSWATSGYEQYF
V gene: TRBV5-6
D gene: .